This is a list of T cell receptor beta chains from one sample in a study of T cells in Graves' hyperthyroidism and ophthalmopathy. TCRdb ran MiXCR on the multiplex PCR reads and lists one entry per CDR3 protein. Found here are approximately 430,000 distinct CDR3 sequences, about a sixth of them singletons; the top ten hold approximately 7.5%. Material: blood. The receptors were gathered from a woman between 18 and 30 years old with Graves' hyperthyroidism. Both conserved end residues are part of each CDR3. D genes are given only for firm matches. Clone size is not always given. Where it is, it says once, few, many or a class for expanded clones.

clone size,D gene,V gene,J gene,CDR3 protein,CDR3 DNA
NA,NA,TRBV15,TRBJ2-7,CATSSGRFKGQYF,TGTGCCACCAGCAGTGGGCGCTTCAAGGGGCAGTACTTC
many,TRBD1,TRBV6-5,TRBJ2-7,CASSYFGTGRYEQYF,TGTGCCAGCAGTTACTTCGGGACAGGACGGTACGAGCAGTACTTC
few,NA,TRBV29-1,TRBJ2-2,CSVVEGAPTGELFF,TGCAGCGTTGTGGAGGGGGCGCCTACCGGGGAGCTGTTTTTT
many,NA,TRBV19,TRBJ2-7,CASSIAADYEQYF,TGTGCCAGTAGTATAGCGGCAGACTACGAGCAGTACTTC
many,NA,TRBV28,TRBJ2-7,CASTLSRAREQYF,TGTGCCAGCACTTTATCCAGGGCACGGGAGCAGTACTTC
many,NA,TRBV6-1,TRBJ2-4,CASSEAHFTAAGGIQYF,TGTGCCAGCAGTGAAGCGCATTTCACGGCAGCCGGGGGCATTCAGTACTTC
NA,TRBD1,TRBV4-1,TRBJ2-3,CASSPGDRAADTQYF,TGCGCCAGCAGCCCAGGGGACAGGGCGGCAGATACGCAGTATTTT
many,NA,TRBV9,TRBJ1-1,CASPKSGGGRTEAFF,TGTGCCAGCCCCAAGAGCGGGGGCGGGAGAACTGAAGCTTTCTTT
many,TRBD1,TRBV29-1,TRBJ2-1,CSTDRGPSYNEQFF,TGCAGCACGGACAGGGGGCCCTCCTACAATGAGCAGTTCTTC
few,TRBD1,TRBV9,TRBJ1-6,CASSEGQGARSSPLHF,TGTGCCAGCAGTGAGGGTCAGGGGGCTCGGAGTTCACCCCTCCACTTT
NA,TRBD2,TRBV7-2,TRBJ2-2,CASSVGEGTGELFF,TGTGCCAGCAGCGTGGGGGAGGGCACCGGGGAGCTGTTTTTT
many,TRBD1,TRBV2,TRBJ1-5,CASSRQGPRQPQHF,TGTGCCAGCAGTCGACAGGGTCCTCGGCAGCCCCAGCATTTT
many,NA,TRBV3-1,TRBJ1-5,CASSQARQDRRHQPQHF,TGTGCCAGCAGCCAAGCCCGACAGGACCGACGGCACCAGCCCCAGCATTTT
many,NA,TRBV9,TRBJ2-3,CASSEGTDSQTSTDTQYF,TGTGCCAGCAGCGAGGGGACGGACTCCCAAACTAGCACAGATACGCAGTATTTT
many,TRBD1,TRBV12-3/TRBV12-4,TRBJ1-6,CASSGTGELTLHF,TGTGCCAGCAGTGGGACAGGGGAATTAACCCTCCACTTT
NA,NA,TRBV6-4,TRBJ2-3,CASSAPTLWGNTPPTDTQYF,TGTGCCAGCAGTGCCCCGACTTTGTGGGGGAACACCCCTCCCACAGATACGCAGTATTTT
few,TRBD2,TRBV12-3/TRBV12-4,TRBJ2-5,CASSLDGAGGSRWYF,TGTGCCAGCAGTTTAGATGGGGCGGGGGGGTCAAGATGGTACTTC
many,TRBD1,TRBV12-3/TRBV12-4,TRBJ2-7,CASSTTGVDEQYF,TGTGCCAGCAGTACAACAGGGGTGGATGAGCAGTACTTC
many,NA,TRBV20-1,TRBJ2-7,CSAPPQFGPYEQYF,TGCAGTGCCCCACCCCAATTCGGGCCCTACGAGCAGTACTTC
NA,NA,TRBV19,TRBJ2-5,CASSISRETQYF,TGTGCCAGTAGTATATCGAGAGAGACCCAGTACTTC
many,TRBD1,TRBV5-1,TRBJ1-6,CASSLGTGDLWPLHF,TGCGCCAGCAGCTTGGGGACAGGGGACCTTTGGCCCCTCCACTTT
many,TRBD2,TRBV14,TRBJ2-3,CASSQGLAGGGAQYF,TGTGCCAGCAGCCAAGGACTAGCGGGAGGGGGTGCGCAGTATTTT
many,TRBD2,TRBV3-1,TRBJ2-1,CASRTSGINEQFF,TGTGCCAGCAGGACTAGCGGGATCAATGAGCAGTTCTTC
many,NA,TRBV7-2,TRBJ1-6,CASSLFRGGSPLHF,TGTGCCAGCAGCTTATTCCGGGGAGGGTCACCCCTCCACTTT
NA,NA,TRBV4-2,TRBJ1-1,CASSQGRQAQNTEAFF,TGTGCCAGCAGCCAGGGGCGACAGGCGCAGAACACTGAAGCTTTCTTT
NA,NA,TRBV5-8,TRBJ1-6,CASSPGTSGNSPLHF,TGTGCCAGCAGCCCGGGGACGTCTGGCAATTCACCCCTCCACTTT
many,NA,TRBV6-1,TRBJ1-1,CASSALGGNTEAFF,TGTGCCAGCAGCGCCCTTGGTGGGAACACTGAAGCTTTCTTT
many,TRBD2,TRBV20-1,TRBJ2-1,CSWGLAGEWNNEQFF,TGCAGTTGGGGACTAGCGGGGGAATGGAACAATGAGCAGTTCTTC
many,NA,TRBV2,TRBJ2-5,CASSLLETASTQYF,TGTGCCAGCAGCCTTCTGGAGACAGCCAGTACCCAGTACTTC
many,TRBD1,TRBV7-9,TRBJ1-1,CASSFRGGQGRGGTEAFF,TGTGCCAGCAGCTTTAGAGGGGGACAGGGTCGGGGGGGCACTGAAGCTTTCTTT
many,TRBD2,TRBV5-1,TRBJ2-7,CASSFGASGNYEQYF,TGCGCCAGCAGCTTCGGGGCTAGCGGGAACTACGAGCAGTACTTC
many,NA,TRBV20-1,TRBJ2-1,CSANPRGGSSYNEQFF,TGCAGTGCTAATCCCAGGGGCGGGAGCTCCTACAATGAGCAGTTCTTC
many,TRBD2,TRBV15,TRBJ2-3,CATSRAAREAGDTQYF,TGTGCCACCAGCAGAGCGGCGCGGGAGGCCGGAGATACGCAGTATTTT
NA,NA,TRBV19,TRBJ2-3,CASSIGGAGTDTQYF,TGTGCCAGTAGTATAGGAGGGGCAGGCACAGATACGCAGTATTTT
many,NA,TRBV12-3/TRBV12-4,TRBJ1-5,CASSYSGQANQPQHF,TGTGCCAGCAGTTACTCTGGGCAGGCCAATCAGCCCCAGCATTTT
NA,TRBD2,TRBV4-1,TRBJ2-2,CASSQEAGGPYAGELFF,TGCGCCAGCAGCCAAGAAGCGGGGGGGCCTTATGCCGGGGAGCTGTTTTTT
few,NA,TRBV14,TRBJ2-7,CASSRYSGSSYEQYF,TGTGCCAGCAGTCGGTATAGCGGTAGTTCCTACGAGCAGTACTTC
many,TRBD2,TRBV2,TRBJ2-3,CASSYGAVAGSTDTQYF,TGTGCCAGCAGTTACGGGGCGGTAGCGGGATCCACAGATACGCAGTATTTT